This T cell receptor beta chain was observed in a study of PD-1 blockade in classical Hodgkin lymphoma. Study-wide points: Newly diagnosed patients were reported to exhibit reduced baseline TCR diversity relative to healthy donors. The diversity seen at baseline in complete responders resembled that of newly diagnosed patients.

Indicated time point: cycle 4 day 1 (C4D1), after 5 to 7 weeks of nivolumab. Autologous stem cell transplantation was followed by relapse in every patient, and brentuximab vedotin exposure varied. Trimming removed 5 bases from V and 2 bases from J, with 20 bases in between. CDR3 length equals 17 residues. Germline V gene lookup returns CDR1 MNHEY and CDR2 SMNVEV (reference sequence). Only one count was recorded for this clone. What it binds is unknown. Sequencing used immunoSEQ multiplex PCR; TCRdb keeps in-frame clones, though not all of them. The sample lists about 23,000 clones, over 75% seen once, with roughly 21% in the top ten.

The receptor comes from a human donor with classical Hodgkin lymphoma. This specimen consisted of peripheral blood mononuclear cells (PBMCs), obtained before the fourth cycle of nivolumab. The chain joins TRBV27 to TRBJ2-3; TRBD1 is a possible D gene (6 bases). The CDR3: CASSLRRTATSTDTQYF. In DNA form, the CDR3 reads TGTGCCAGCAGTCTACGGCGGACAGCGACTTCCACAGATACGCAGTATTTT.